The source of this T cell receptor beta chain is a study of siplizumab effects on memory and regulatory T cells. Regarding the study as a whole: Naive or memory phenotype was unassignable for roughly 75-97% of proliferating CD4+ or CD8+ clones. The diversity of naive T cells seemed greater than that of memory cells, and their alloresponse contribution seemed major. A minor share of alloreactive clones matched unstimulated subsets.

Germline CDR1 is LGHNA and CDR2 is YNFKEQ. This CDR3 comprises 13 residues. Deletions cut 1 base from V and 5 bases from J, with 8 bases between. To note about this clone: Antigen specificity is unknown.

Measured with immunoSEQ multiplex PCR; TCRdb has only the in-frame clones, and not every one. This sample carries under 150,000 clones, about 94% of them seen once, and the ten largest clones take around 1.7%. Sequencing was done on a sample of non-Treg CD4+ T cells sorted from blood. The sequence derives from a human donor in good health. This chain uses TRBV4-2 with TRBJ2-5; a possible D gene is TRBD2 (6 bases). The CDR3 DNA reads TGTGCCAGCAGCCAAGTGGGGAGGGAGACCCAGTACTTC. Its translation is CASSQVGRETQYF.